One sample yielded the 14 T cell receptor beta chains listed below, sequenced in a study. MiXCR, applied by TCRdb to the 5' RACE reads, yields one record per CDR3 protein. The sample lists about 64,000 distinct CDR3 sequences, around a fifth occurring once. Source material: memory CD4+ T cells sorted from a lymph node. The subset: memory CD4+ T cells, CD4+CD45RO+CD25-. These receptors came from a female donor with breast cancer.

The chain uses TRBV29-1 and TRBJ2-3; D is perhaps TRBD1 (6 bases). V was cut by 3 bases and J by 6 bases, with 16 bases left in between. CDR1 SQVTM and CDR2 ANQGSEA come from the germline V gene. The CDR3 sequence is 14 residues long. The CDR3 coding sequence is TGCAGCGTTGAGGCAGGGGTCCCCCGGGATACGCAGTATTTT. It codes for CSVEAGVPRDTQYF.

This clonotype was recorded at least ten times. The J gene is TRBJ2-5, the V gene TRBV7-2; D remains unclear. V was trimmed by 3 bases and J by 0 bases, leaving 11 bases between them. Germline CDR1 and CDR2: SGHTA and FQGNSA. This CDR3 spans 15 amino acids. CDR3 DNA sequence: TGTGCCAGCAGCTTGATCTGGGGTTACCAAGAGACCCAGTACTTC. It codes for CASSLIWGYQETQYF.

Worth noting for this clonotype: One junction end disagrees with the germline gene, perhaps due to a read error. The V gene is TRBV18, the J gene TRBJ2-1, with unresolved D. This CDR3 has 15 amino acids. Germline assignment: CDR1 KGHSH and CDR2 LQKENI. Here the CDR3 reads CAGSPRGLTGNEQFF. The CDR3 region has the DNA TGTGCCGGCTCACCTCGTGGCCTAACTGGGAATGAGCAGTTCTTC.

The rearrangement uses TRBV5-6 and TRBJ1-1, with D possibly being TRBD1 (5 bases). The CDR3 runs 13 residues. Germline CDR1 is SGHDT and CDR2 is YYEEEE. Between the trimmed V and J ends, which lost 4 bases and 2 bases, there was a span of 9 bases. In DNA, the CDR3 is TGTGCCAGCAGCAGGGGTTATAACACTGAAGCTTTCTTT. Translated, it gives CASSRGYNTEAFF.

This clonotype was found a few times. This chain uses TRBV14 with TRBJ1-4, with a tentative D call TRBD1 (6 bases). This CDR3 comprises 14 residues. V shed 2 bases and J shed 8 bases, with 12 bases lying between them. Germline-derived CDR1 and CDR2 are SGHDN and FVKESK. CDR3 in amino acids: CASSQFLDREKLFF. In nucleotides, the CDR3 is TGTGCCAGCAGCCAATTCCTTGACAGGGAAAAACTGTTTTTT.

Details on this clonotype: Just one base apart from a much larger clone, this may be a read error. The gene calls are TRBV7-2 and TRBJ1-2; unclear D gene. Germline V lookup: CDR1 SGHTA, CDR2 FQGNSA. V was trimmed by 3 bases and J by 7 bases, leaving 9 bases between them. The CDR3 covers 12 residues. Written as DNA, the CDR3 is TGTGCCAGCAGCTTCCCTCAGGCTGGCTACACCTTC. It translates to CASSFPQAGYTF.

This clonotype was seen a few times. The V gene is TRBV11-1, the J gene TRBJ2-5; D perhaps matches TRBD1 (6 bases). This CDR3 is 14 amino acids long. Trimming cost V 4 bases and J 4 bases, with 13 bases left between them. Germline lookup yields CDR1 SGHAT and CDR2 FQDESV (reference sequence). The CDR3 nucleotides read TGTGCCAGCAGCTCCGCCCGGACAGCAGAGACCCAGTACTTC. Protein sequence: CASSSARTAETQYF. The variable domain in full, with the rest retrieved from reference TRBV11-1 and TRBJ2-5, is EAEVAQSPRYKITEKSQAVAFWCDPISGHATLYWYRQILGQGPELLVQFQDESVVDDSQLPKDRFSAERLKGVDSTLKIQPAELGDSAMYLCASSSARTAETQYFGPGTRLLVL.

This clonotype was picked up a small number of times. The CDR3: CASSQVGDFGNTIYF. For the CDR3, the DNA is TGTGCCAGCAGCCAAGTCGGTGACTTTGGAAACACCATATATTTT. The chain combines TRBV3-1 with TRBJ1-3, with D uncertain. Trimming removed 1 base from V and 3 bases from J, with 10 bases in between. Germline V CDR1 and CDR2: LGHDT, YNNKEL (reference sequence). CDR3 length equals 15 residues. The full variable domain, in which reference TRBV3-1 and TRBJ1-3 provide the parts outside the CDR3, is DTAVSQTPKYLVTQMGNDKSIKCEQNLGHDTMYWYKQDSKKFLKIMFSYNNKELIINETVPNRFSPKSPDKAHLNLHINSLELGDSAVYFCASSQVGDFGNTIYFGEGSWLTVV.

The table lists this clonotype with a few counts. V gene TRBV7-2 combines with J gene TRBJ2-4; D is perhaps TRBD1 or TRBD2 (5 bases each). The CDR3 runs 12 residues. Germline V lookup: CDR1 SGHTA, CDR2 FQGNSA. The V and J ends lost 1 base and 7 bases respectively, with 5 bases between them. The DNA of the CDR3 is TGTGCCAGCAGCTTAGGGGGGAACATTCAGTACTTC. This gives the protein CASSLGGNIQYF.

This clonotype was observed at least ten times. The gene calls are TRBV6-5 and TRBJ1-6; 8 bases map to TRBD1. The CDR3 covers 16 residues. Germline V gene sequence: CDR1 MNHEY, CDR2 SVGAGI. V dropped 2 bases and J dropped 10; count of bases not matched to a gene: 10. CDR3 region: CASSYQGQDSTSPLHF. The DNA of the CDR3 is TGTGCCAGCAGTTACCAGGGACAGGACAGCACCTCACCCCTCCACTTT.

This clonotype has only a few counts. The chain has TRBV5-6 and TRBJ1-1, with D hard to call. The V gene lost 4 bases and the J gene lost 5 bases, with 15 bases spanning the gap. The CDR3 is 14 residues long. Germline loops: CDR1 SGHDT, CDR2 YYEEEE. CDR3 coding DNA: TGTGCCAGCAGCCTACCCGGCGGAGGAACTGAAGCTTTCTTT. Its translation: CASSLPGGGTEAFF. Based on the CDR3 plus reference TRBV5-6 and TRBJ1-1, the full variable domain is DAGVTQSPTHLIKTRGQQVTLRCSPKSGHDTVSWYQQALGQGPQFIFQYYEEEERQRGNFPDRFSGHQFPNYSSELNVNALLLGDSALYLCASSLPGGGTEAFFGQGTRLTVV.

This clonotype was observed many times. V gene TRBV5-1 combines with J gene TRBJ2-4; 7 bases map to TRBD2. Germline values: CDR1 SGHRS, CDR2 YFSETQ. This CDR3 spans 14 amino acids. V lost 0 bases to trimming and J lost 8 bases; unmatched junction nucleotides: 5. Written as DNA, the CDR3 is TGCGCCAGCAGCTTGGTGCCGGGAGGAGACATTCAGTACTTC. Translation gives CASSLVPGGDIQYF.

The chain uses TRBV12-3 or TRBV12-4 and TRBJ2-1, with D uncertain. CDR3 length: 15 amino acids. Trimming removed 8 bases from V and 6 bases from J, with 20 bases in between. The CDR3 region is CASCPSSRSTNEQFF. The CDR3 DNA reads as TGTGCCAGCTGTCCGAGTTCGCGCTCTACCAATGAGCAGTTCTTC.

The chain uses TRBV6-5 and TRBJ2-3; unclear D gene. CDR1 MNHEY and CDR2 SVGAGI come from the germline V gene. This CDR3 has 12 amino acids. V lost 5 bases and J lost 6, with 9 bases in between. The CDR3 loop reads CASSRDDDTQYF. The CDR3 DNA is TGTGCCAGCAGTCGAGACGATGATACGCAGTATTTT.